This T cell receptor beta chain was sequenced in a study of blood T cell repertoires in COVID-19. Across the study: The study drew acute and convalescent COVID-19 samples from the United States, Italy and Spain.

Per the germline V gene, CDR1 is SNHLY and CDR2 is FYNNEI. Germline trimming cut 6 bases from V and 4 bases from J; bases unmatched to any gene: 6. The CDR3 is 15 amino acids. In the source study's methods: Reference gene primer amplification gave estimated nucleated cell counts. The table came from immunoSEQ multiplex PCR; TCRdb's copy has only in-frame clones and leaves some out. That table furnishes V, J and clone size, whereas the DNA furnished D and trimming. The table has about 160,000 clones, about nine tenths seen once. The clonotype was recovered from a woman aged 55-69 years who had recovered from COVID-19. V gene TRBV2 combines with J gene TRBJ1-5, with 10 bases fitting TRBD1. Sample: peripheral blood. The CDR3 reads CASSADRGQNQPQHF. The CDR3 DNA reads as TGTGCCAGCAGCGCAGACAGGGGGCAAAATCAGCCCCAGCATTTT.